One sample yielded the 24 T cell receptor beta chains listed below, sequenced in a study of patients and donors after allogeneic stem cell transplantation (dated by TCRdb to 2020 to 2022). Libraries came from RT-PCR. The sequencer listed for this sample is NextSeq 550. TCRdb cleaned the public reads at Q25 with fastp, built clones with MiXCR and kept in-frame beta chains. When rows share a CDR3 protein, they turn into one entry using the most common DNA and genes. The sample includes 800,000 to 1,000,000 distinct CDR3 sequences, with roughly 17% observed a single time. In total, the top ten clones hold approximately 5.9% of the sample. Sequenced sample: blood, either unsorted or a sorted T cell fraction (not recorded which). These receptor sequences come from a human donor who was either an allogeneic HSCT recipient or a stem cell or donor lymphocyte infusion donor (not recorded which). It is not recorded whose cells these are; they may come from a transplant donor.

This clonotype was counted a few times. This chain's CDR3 is CSVATGTGVYGYTF. Written as DNA, the CDR3 is TGCAGCGTGGCAACCGGGACAGGGGTCTATGGCTACACCTTC. The rearrangement links TRBV29-1 to TRBJ1-2, with 10 nucleotides matching TRBD1. The V segment lost 6 bases and the J segment 4 bases; nucleotides outside the gene matches: 8. Germline loops: CDR1 SQVTM, CDR2 ANQGSEA. CDR3 size: 14 residues.

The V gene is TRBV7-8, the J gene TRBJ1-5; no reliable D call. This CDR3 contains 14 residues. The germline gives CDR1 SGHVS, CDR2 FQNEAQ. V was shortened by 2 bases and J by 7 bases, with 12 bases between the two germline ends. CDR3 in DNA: TGTGCCAGCAGCTTAAGGGAAGCGGGGCAGCCCCAGCATTTT. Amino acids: CASSLREAGQPQHF.

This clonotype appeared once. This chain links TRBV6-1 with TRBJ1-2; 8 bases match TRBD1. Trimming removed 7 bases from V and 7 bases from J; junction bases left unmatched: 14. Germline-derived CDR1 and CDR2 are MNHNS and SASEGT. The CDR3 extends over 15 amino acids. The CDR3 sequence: CASKFRDRRSRGYTF. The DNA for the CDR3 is TGTGCCAGCAAATTTCGGGACAGGAGAAGTCGTGGCTACACCTTC.

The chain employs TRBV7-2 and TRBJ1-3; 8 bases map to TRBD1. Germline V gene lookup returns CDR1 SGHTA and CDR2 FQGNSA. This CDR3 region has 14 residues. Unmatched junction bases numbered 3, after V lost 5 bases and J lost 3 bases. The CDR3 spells CASSPGQGGNTIYF. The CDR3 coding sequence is TGTGCCAGCAGCCCTGGACAGGGTGGAAACACCATATATTTT. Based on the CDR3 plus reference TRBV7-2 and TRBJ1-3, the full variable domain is GAGVSQSPSNKVTEKGKDVELRCDPISGHTALYWYRQSLGQGLEFLIYFQGNSAPDKSGLPSDRFSAERTGGSVSTLTIQRTQQEDSAVYLCASSPGQGGNTIYFGEGSWLTVV.

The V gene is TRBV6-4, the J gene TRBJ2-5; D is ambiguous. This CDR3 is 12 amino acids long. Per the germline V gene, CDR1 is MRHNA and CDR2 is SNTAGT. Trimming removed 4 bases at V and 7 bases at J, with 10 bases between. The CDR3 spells CASSAPSGTQYF. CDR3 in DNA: TGTGCCAGCAGTGCCCCCTCCGGGACCCAGTACTTC.

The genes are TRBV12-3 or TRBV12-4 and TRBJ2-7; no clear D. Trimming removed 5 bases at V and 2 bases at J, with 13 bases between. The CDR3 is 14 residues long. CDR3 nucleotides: TGTGCCAGCAGTCCCGGATGGGCCGCCTACGAGCAGTACTTC. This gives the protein CASSPGWAAYEQYF.

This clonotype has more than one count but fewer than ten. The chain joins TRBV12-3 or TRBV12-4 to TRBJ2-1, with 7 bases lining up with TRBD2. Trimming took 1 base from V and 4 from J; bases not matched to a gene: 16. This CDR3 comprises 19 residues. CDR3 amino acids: CASSLGGRSTLTPYNEQFF. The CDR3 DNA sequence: TGTGCCAGCAGTTTAGGCGGGAGATCCACCCTTACCCCTTACAATGAGCAGTTCTTC.

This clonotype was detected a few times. The CDR3 region is CASSQRGTYNEQFF. CDR3 sequence (DNA): TGTGCCAGCAGCCAAAGAGGCACCTACAATGAGCAGTTCTTC. The chain employs TRBV3-1 and TRBJ2-1; D not resolved. Trimming took 2 bases from V and 2 from J, leaving 7 bases between them. The CDR3 length is 14 residues. CDR1 is LGHDT, CDR2 YNNKEL, per germline (reference sequence).

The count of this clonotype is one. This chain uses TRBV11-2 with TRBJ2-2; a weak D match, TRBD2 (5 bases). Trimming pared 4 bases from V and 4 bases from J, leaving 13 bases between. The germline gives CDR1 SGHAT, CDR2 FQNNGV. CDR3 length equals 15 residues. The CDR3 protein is CASSYLALGTGELFF. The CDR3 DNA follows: TGTGCCAGCAGCTATTTAGCGTTAGGCACCGGGGAGCTGTTTTTT.

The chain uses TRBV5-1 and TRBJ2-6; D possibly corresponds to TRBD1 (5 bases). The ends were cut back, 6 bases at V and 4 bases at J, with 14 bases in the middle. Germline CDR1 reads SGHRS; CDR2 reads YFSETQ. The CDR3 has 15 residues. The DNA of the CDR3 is TGCGCCAGCACCCTTGACAGAGCCGGGGCCAACGTCCTGACTTTC. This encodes CASTLDRAGANVLTF. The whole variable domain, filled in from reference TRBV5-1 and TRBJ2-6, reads KAGVTQTPRYLIKTRGQQVTLSCSPISGHRSVSWYQQTPGQGLQFLFEYFSETQRNKGNFPGRFSGRQFSNSRSEMNVSTLELGDSALYLCASTLDRAGANVLTFGAGSRLTVL.

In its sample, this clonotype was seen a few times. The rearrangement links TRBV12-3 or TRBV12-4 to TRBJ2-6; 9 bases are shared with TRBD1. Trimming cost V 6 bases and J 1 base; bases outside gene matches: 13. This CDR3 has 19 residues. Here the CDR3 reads CASSYRQGEEFSGANVLTF. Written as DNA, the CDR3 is TGTGCCAGCAGCTACCGACAGGGGGAAGAATTTTCTGGGGCCAACGTCCTGACTTTC.

CDR3 sequence reads: CASSVTVGLGYGYTF. The CDR3 DNA reads as TGTGCCAGCAGCGTTACTGTGGGGTTGGGCTATGGCTACACCTTC. This chain uses TRBV5-5 with TRBJ1-2, with D hard to call. Germline CDR1 and CDR2: SGHKS and YYEKEE (reference sequence). The CDR3 totals 15 residues. V was pared by 4 bases and J by 4 bases, with 17 bases between.

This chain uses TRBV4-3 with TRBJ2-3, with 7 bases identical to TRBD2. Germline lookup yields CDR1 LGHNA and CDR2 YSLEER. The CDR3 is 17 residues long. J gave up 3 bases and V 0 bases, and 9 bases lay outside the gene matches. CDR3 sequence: CASSQDLTGGITDTQYF. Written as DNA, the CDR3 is TGCGCCAGCAGCCAAGATTTAACGGGGGGTATAACAGATACGCAGTATTTT.

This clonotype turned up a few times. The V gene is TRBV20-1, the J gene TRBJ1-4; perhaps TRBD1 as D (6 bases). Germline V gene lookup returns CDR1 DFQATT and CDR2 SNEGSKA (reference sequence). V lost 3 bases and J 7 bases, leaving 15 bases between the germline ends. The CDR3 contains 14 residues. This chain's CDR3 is CSARQQGLGEKLFF. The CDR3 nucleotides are TGCAGTGCTAGGCAGCAGGGGTTGGGTGAAAAACTGTTTTTT.

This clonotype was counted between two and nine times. Written as DNA, the CDR3 is TGTGCCAGCAGCGTAAAAACCGGCAATTCACCCCTCCACTTT. Protein: CASSVKTGNSPLHF. The chain is built from TRBV9 and TRBJ1-6, with D unclear. Between the trimmed V and J ends, which lost 1 base and 7 bases, there was a span of 9 bases. The CDR3 has 14 residues. In germline, CDR1 is SGDLS, CDR2 YYNGEE.

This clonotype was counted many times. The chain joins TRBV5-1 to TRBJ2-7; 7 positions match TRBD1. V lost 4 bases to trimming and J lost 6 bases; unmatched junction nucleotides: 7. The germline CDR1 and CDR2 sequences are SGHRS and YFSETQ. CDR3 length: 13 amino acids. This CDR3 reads CASSVRQGREQYF. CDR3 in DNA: TGCGCCAGCAGCGTTAGACAGGGACGCGAGCAGTACTTC.

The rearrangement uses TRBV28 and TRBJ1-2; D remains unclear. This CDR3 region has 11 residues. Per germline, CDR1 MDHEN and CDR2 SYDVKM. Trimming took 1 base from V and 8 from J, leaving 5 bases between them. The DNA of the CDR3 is TGTGCCAGCAGTTTATCGTGGGGCTACACCTTC. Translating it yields CASSLSWGYTF.

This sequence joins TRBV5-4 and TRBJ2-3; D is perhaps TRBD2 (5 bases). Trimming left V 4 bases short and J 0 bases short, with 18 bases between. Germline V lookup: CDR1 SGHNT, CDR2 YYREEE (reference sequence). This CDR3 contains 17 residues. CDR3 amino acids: CASSPTARAVSTDTQYF. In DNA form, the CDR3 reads TGTGCCAGCAGCCCAACGGCGAGAGCGGTCAGCACAGATACGCAGTATTTT.

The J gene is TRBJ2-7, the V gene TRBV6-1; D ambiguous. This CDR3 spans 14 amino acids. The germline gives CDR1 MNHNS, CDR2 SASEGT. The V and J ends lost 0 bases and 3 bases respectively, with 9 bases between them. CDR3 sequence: CASSEAFSHYEQYF. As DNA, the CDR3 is TGTGCCAGCAGTGAAGCCTTCTCCCACTACGAGCAGTACTTC.

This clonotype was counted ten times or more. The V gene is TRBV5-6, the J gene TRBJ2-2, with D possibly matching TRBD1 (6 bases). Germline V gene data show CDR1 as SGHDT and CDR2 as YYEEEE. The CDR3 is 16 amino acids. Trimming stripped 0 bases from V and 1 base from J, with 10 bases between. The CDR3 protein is CASSLVGARNTGELFF. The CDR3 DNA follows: TGTGCCAGCAGCTTGGTGGGGGCAAGGAACACCGGGGAGCTGTTTTTT.

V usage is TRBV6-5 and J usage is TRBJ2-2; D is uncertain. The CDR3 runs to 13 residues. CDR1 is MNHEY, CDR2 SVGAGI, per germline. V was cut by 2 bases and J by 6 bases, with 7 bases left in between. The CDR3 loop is CASSYDGSGELFF. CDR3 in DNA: TGTGCCAGCAGTTACGATGGATCCGGGGAGCTGTTTTTT.

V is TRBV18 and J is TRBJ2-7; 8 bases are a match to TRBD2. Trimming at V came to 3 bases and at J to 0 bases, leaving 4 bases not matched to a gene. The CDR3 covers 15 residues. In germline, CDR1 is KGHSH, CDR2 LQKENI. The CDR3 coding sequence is TGTGCCAGCTCACCTTGGACTAGCCTCTCCTACGAGCAGTACTTC. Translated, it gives CASSPWTSLSYEQYF.

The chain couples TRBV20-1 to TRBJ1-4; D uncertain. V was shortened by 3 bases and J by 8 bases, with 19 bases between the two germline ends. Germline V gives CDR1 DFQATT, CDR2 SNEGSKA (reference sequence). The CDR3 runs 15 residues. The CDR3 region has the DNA TGCAGTGCTAGCAGGAGAGGGAAGGGCCGGGAAAAACTGTTTTTT. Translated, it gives CSASRRGKGREKLFF.

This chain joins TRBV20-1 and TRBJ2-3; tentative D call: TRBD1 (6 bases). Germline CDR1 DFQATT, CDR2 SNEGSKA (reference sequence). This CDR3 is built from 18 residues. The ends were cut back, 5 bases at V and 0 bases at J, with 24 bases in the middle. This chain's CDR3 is CSAHSFPPQGRSTDTQYF. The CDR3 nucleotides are TGCAGTGCTCACTCCTTCCCCCCCCAGGGGCGAAGCACAGATACGCAGTATTTT.